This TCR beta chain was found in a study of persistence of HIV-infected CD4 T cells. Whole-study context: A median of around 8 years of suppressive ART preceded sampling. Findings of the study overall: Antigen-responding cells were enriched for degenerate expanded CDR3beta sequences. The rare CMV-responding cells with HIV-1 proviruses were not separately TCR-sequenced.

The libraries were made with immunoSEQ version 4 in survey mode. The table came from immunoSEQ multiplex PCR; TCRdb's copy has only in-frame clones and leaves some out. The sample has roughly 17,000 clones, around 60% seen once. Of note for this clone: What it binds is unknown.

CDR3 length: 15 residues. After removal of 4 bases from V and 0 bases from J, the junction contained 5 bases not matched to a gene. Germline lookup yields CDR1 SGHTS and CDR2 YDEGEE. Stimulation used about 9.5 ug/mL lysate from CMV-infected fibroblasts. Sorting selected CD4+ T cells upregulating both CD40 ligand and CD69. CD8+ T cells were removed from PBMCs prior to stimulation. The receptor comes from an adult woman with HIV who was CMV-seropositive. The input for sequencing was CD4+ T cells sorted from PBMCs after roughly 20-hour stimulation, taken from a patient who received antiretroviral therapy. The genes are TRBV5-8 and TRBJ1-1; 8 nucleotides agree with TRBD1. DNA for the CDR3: TGTGCCAGCAGCACCTGGACAGGGCTGAACACTGAAGCTTTCTTT. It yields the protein CASSTWTGLNTEAFF. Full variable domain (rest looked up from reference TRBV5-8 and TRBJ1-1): EAGVTQSPTHLIKTRGQQATLRCSPISGHTSVYWYQQALGLGLQFLLWYDEGEERNRGNFPPRFSGRQFPNYSSELNVNALELEDSALYLCASSTWTGLNTEAFFGQGTRLTVV.